This T cell receptor (beta chain) came from a study of blood T cell repertoires in COVID-19. J lost 9 bases, V lost 0 bases, and 8 bases had no gene match. This CDR3 has 15 amino acids. Germline V gives CDR1 SGHRS, CDR2 YFSETQ. Authors' data handling: By means of reference gene primer amplification, nucleated cell counts were estimated. Some clones are missing from TCRdb's copy, which holds only in-frame ones; the method was immunoSEQ multiplex PCR. V and J calls and clone size are as listed in that table; D and trimming were resolved from the DNA. The sample holds 280,000 or so clones, around 87% seen once. Clinical histories supplied by participants themselves formed the basis of cohort assignment.

This TCR derives from a woman younger than 35 with acute COVID-19. V gene TRBV5-1 combines with J gene TRBJ2-1; TRBD2 matches at 8 bases. The sample comprised PBMCs or T cells enriched from blood (not recorded which). CDR3 sequence (DNA): TGCGCCAGCAGCTTGGCCTTAGCGGGATCCGCTGAGCAGTTCTTC. Residues: CASSLALAGSAEQFF.